The next 15 T cell receptor beta chains were all read from a single sample in a study of T cell responses to AZD1222 COVID-19 vaccine. Profiled with immunoSEQ multiplex PCR; TCRdb holds only in-frame clones, not every one. The sample has more than 110,000 clones, approximately 92% seen once. Material: peripheral blood, obtained 28 days after the second AZD1222 dose. All receptors come from an adult who received the AZD1222 COVID-19 vaccine.

To note about this clone: The junction departs from the called germline gene at one end, perhaps through a read error. This chain links TRBV19 with TRBJ1-1; no firm D call. The CDR3 is 13 amino acids. Germline CDR1 and CDR2: LNHDA and SQIVND (reference sequence). The CDR3 spells CASSIGGITEAFF. For the CDR3, the DNA is TGTGCCAGCAGTATAGGAGGGATTACTGAAGCTTTCTTT.

This chain uses TRBV21-1 with TRBJ2-6; no check of the table's D call, TRBD1, against the DNA was made. TRBV21-1 is termed a pseudogene. The CDR3 is made up of 18 amino acids. CDR3 in amino acids: CASSKEVGGSPGANVLTF. CDR3 nucleotides: TGTGCCAGCAGCAAAGAGGTAGGGGGCTCCCCTGGGGCCAACGTCCTGACTTTC.

V usage is TRBV4-2 and J usage is TRBJ2-2; TRBD2 matches at 9 bases. From germline, CDR1 is LGHNA and CDR2 YNFKEQ. Losses at the gene ends were 1 base for V and 4 bases for J; bases not matched to a gene: 4. The CDR3 covers 16 residues. This CDR3 is CASSQVLAGATGELFF. DNA for the CDR3: TGTGCCAGCAGCCAAGTACTAGCGGGCGCCACCGGGGAGCTGTTTTTT.

This chain uses TRBV5-6 with TRBJ1-3; D remains ambiguous. Deletions cut 3 bases from V and 1 base from J, with 11 bases between. This CDR3 has 15 amino acids. CDR1 is SGHDT, CDR2 YYEEEE, per germline. The CDR3 DNA sequence: TGTGCCAGCAGCTACTTACTGGGATCTGGAAACACCATATATTTT. It encodes CASSYLLGSGNTIYF.

This clone was recorded only once. The genes are TRBV20-1 and TRBJ2-5; D uncertain. From germline, CDR1 is DFQATT and CDR2 SNEGSKA (reference sequence). V lost 3 bases to trimming and J lost 0 bases, with 5 bases between them. The CDR3 runs 12 residues. The CDR3 DNA reads as TGCAGTGCTAGTTACGACCAAGAGACCCAGTACTTC. Translation gives CSASYDQETQYF.

Comment on this clone: Other nucleotide sequences from this sample produce the same CDR3. This chain's CDR3 is CASSINQPQHF. CDR3 sequence (DNA): TGTGCCAGCAGTATCAATCAGCCCCAGCATTTT. This chain links TRBV28 with TRBJ1-5; no definite D call. The V and J ends lost 5 bases and 3 bases respectively, with 2 bases between them. This CDR3 is built from 11 residues. From germline, CDR1 is MDHEN and CDR2 SYDVKM.

The CDR3 loop reads CASSYSGPTAYEQYF. CDR3 nucleotides: TGTGCCAGCAGTTACTCCGGACCTACGGCCTACGAGCAGTACTTC. This chain connects TRBV6-2 or TRBV6-3 to TRBJ2-7, with D uncertain. Trimming shortened V by 0 bases and J by 2 bases, and 11 bases separated the two germline ends. This CDR3 contains 15 residues. Germline V gene sequence: CDR1 MNHEY, CDR2 SVGEGT.

The chain employs TRBV7-2 and TRBJ2-5, with D tentatively TRBD2 (6 bases). Deletions cut 2 bases from V and 3 bases from J, with 16 bases between. The CDR3 extends over 16 amino acids. In germline, CDR1 is SGHTA, CDR2 FQGNSA. The CDR3 loop is CASSLWVREVKETQYF. CDR3 sequence (DNA): TGTGCCAGCAGCTTATGGGTCAGGGAGGTAAAAGAGACCCAGTACTTC.

The chain couples TRBV10-3 to TRBJ2-3; D not certain. This CDR3 region has 13 residues. Trimming cost V 4 bases and J 1 base, with 6 bases left between them. Germline V gives CDR1 ENHRY, CDR2 SYGVKD. CDR3: CAISGPGTDTQYF. CDR3 bases: TGTGCCATCAGTGGTCCGGGCACAGATACGCAGTATTTT.

The chain links TRBV30 to TRBJ1-5; the match to TRBD1 covers 9 bases. Germline values: CDR1 GTSNPN, CDR2 SVGIG (reference sequence). The junction had 5 bases not matched to a gene; V was cut back by 1 base and J by 7 bases. This CDR3 has 14 amino acids. This CDR3 is CAWSADRGRQPQHF. CDR3 DNA: TGTGCCTGGAGTGCGGACAGGGGCAGGCAGCCCCAGCATTTT.

In this sample, this clone turned up once. The J gene is TRBJ2-7, the V gene TRBV6-5; 9 bases fit TRBD2. V was clipped by 4 bases and J by 5 bases; unmatched bases: 0. The CDR3 loop spans 12 amino acids. Per germline, CDR1 MNHEY and CDR2 SVGAGI. Written as DNA, the CDR3 is TGTGCCAGCAGTTTAGCGGGAGACGAGCAGTACTTC. Its translation is CASSLAGDEQYF.

The chain has TRBV5-4 and TRBJ1-1; no definite D call. V was pared by 0 bases and J by 1 base, with 7 bases between. Germline assignment: CDR1 SGHNT and CDR2 YYREEE (reference sequence). The CDR3 consists of 14 residues. Here the CDR3 DNA reads TGTGCCAGCAGCTTGGGGCAGGCGAACACTGAAGCTTTCTTT. Protein sequence: CASSLGQANTEAFF.

The chain links TRBV10-3 to TRBJ2-7, with D possibly TRBD1 on 6 matching bases. V was pared by 10 bases and J by 2 bases, with 12 bases between. Germline CDR1 is ENHRY and CDR2 is SYGVKD. The length of the CDR3 is 12 residues. CDR3 residues: CATRDIAYEQYF. Here the CDR3 DNA reads TGTGCCACCAGGGACATCGCCTACGAGCAGTACTTC.

Notes on this clone: It is unclear where the CDR3 begins or ends on the DNA, so no DNA is shown, and the CDR3 is as TCRdb lists it. V is TRBV7-9 and J is TRBJ1-2; TRBD1 reflects the table's D call only, with no check against the DNA. Germline CDR1 and CDR2: SEHNR and FQNEAQ (reference sequence). The CDR3 extends over 13 residues, inclusive of both ends. The CDR3 is CASSSLDKADYTF.

The rearrangement uses TRBV3-1 (or the pseudogene TRBV3-2) and TRBJ2-2; the match to TRBD2 covers 10 bases. Germline V gene sequence: CDR1 LGHDT, CDR2 YNNKEL (reference sequence). V was pared by 5 bases and J by 8 bases, with 8 bases of the junction left unmatched. CDR3 length equals 15 residues. The CDR3 coding sequence is TGTGCCAGCAGCTATGGGACTAGCGCCATGGGGGAGCTGTTTTTT. This gives the protein CASSYGTSAMGELFF.